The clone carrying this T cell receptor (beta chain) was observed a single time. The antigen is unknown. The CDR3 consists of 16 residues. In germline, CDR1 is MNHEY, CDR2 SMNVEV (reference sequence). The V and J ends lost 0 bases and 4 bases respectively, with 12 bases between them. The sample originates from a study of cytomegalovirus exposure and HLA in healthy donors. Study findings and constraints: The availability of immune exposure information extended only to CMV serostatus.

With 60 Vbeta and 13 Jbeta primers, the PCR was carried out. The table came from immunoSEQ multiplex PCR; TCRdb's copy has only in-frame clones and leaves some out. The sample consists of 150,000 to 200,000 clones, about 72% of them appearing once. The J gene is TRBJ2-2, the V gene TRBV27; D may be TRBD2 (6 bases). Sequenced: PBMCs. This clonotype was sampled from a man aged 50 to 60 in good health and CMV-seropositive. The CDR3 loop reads CASSLSASEFTGELFF. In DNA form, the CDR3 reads TGTGCCAGCAGTTTATCGGCTAGCGAGTTCACCGGGGAGCTGTTTTTT.